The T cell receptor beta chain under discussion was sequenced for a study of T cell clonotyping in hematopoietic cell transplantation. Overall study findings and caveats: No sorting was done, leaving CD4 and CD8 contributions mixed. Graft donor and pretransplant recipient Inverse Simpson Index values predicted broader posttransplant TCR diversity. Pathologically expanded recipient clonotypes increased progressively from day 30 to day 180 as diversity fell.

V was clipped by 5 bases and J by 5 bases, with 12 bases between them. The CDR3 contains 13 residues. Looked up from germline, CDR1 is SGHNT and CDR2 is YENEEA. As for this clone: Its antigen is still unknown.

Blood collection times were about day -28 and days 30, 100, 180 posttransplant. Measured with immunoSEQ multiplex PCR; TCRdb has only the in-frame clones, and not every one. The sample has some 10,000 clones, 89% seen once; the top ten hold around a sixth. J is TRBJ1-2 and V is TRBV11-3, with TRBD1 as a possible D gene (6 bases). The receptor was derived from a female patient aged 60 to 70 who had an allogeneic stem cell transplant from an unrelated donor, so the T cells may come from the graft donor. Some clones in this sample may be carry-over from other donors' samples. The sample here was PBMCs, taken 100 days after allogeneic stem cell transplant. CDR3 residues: CASSPGQPYGYTF. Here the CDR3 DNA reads TGTGCCAGCAGCCCGGGACAACCGTATGGCTACACCTTC.